Shown below are 16 T cell receptor beta chains from a single sample sequenced in a study of blood T cell repertoires in COVID-19. Sequenced by immunoSEQ multiplex PCR; TCRdb stores in-frame clones only, minus some. The table has hundreds of thousands of clones, about 90% seen once; the top ten hold over 1.2%. Sequencing was carried out using peripheral blood. These receptors all stem from a man older than 75 with acute or convalescent COVID-19.

V is TRBV6-2 or TRBV6-3 and J is TRBJ1-5, with unresolved D. V shed 1 base and J shed 0 bases, with 7 bases lying between them. The germline CDR1 and CDR2 sequences are MNHEY and SVGEGT. The CDR3 is 15 residues long. This chain's CDR3 is CASSYFYSSNQPQHF. The DNA for the CDR3 is TGTGCCAGCAGTTACTTCTACTCTAGCAATCAGCCCCAGCATTTT.

The chain couples TRBV7-9 to TRBJ1-3, with TRBD1 matching 7 bases. This CDR3 is 17 amino acids long. J was trimmed by 3 bases and V by 3 bases; bases with no gene match: 11. CDR1 SEHNR and CDR2 FQNEAQ come from the germline V gene (reference sequence). The CDR3 bases are TGTGCCAGCAGCTTTAGAACGGGGACAGCGAATGGAAACACCATATATTTT. This gives the protein CASSFRTGTANGNTIYF. Variable domain in full (rest from reference TRBV7-9 and TRBJ1-3): DTGVSQNPRHKITKRGQNVTFRCDPISEHNRLYWYRQTLGQGPEFLTYFQNEAQLEKSRLLSDRFSAERPKGSFSTLEIQRTEQGDSAMYLCASSFRTGTANGNTIYFGEGSWLTVV.

The CDR3 DNA reads as TGTGCCAGCAGCCAAGATCTCAGGACAGGGGGCGCGGACTATGGCTACACCTTC. Translating it yields CASSQDLRTGGADYGYTF. The rearrangement joins TRBV4-2 to TRBJ1-2; 11 bases align to TRBD1. Germline V gives CDR1 LGHNA, CDR2 YNFKEQ. CDR3 length equals 18 residues. V shed 0 bases and J 3 bases; nucleotides not matched to a gene: 9.

As to this clone: One end of the junction varies from germline; a read error may be responsible. This chain links TRBV7-7 with TRBJ2-7; D perhaps matches TRBD2 (5 bases). The CDR3 loop spans 13 amino acids. Per the germline V gene, CDR1 is SSHAT and CDR2 is FNYEAQ (reference sequence). The CDR3 DNA reads as TGTGCTAGCAGCCCTACCGAGGGCAACGAGCAGTACTTC. Translated, it gives CASSPTEGNEQYF.

The chain employs TRBV14 and TRBJ1-5, with unresolved D. There are 13 residues in the CDR3. V lost 0 bases to trimming and J lost 4 bases, with 4 bases between them. Germline assignment: CDR1 SGHDN and CDR2 FVKESK. In nucleotides, the CDR3 is TGTGCCAGCAGCCAAGAGAGGAATCAGCCCCAGCATTTT. It is translated as CASSQERNQPQHF.

The genes are TRBV9 and TRBJ1-4, with D possibly matching TRBD1 (5 bases). The CDR3 loop spans 15 amino acids. CDR1 is SGDLS, CDR2 YYNGEE, per germline. Deletions cut 0 bases from V and 7 bases from J, with 13 bases between. The CDR3 bases are TGTGCCAGCAGCGTAGCCTCTACGGGGGGTGAAAAACTGTTTTTT. This gives the protein CASSVASTGGEKLFF.

This chain connects TRBV7-9 to TRBJ2-1; TRBD2 agrees at 7 bases. V shed 5 bases, J shed 3 bases, and the junction held 7 bases outside the gene matches. The CDR3 has 15 amino acids. Germline lookup yields CDR1 SEHNR and CDR2 FQNEAQ (reference sequence). The DNA of the CDR3 is TGTGCCAGCAGCCAGGGACTATTCCGCTACAATGAGCAGTTCTTC. It translates to CASSQGLFRYNEQFF. Combining the CDR3 with reference TRBV7-9 and TRBJ2-1 gives the whole variable domain DTGVSQNPRHKITKRGQNVTFRCDPISEHNRLYWYRQTLGQGPEFLTYFQNEAQLEKSRLLSDRFSAERPKGSFSTLEIQRTEQGDSAMYLCASSQGLFRYNEQFFGPGTRLTVL.

CDR3 in amino acids: CATSRELGGETQYF. CDR3 sequence (DNA): TGTGCCACCAGCAGAGAATTAGGCGGGGAGACCCAGTACTTC. The chain has TRBV15 and TRBJ2-5; D may be TRBD2 (5 bases). The CDR3 runs to 14 residues. Germline values: CDR1 LNHNV, CDR2 YYDKDF (reference sequence). Trimming took 0 bases from V and 5 from J, leaving 10 bases between them.

J is TRBJ2-7 and V is TRBV6-2 or TRBV6-3; 11 nucleotides line up with TRBD2. After removal of 2 bases from V and 2 bases from J, the junction contained 5 bases not matched to a gene. This CDR3 has 16 residues. Germline V CDR1 and CDR2: MNHEY, SVGEGT. The CDR3 sequence: CASSYLTSGGPYEQYF. The DNA of the CDR3 is TGTGCCAGCAGTTACCTTACTAGCGGGGGACCCTACGAGCAGTACTTC.

This chain joins TRBV19 and TRBJ1-4; no clear D gene. Trimming took 5 bases from V and 0 from J, leaving 13 bases between them. The V gene's germline CDR1 is LNHDA and CDR2 SQIVND (reference sequence). The CDR3 is 16 residues long. The CDR3 here is CASSPELIATNEKLFF. The CDR3 DNA sequence: TGTGCCAGTAGTCCCGAGCTAATTGCAACTAATGAAAAACTGTTTTTT.

The chain uses TRBV7-9 and TRBJ1-6; 8 bases fit TRBD1. Germline-derived CDR1 and CDR2 are SEHNR and FQNEAQ (reference sequence). V gave up 6 bases and J gave up 3 bases; unmatched junction bases: 7. This CDR3 region has 16 residues. CDR3 sequence: CASRTGTGYYNSPLHF. The CDR3 nucleotides read TGTGCCAGCAGAACCGGGACAGGTTACTATAATTCACCCCTCCACTTT.

The CDR3 DNA follows: TGTGCCGTGGTACGCACAAGCTCCTACGAGCAGTACTTC. This sequence encodes CAVVRTSSYEQYF. The gene calls are TRBV28 and TRBJ2-7; D uncertain. Germline V lookup: CDR1 MDHEN, CDR2 SYDVKM. CDR3 size: 13 residues. V lost 11 bases and J lost 0, with 14 bases in between.

This chain uses TRBV5-1 with TRBJ1-1, with 9 nucleotides matching TRBD1. This CDR3 contains 16 residues. With V trimmed by 3 bases and J by 3 bases, 9 bases remained unmatched. Germline CDR1 reads SGHRS; CDR2 reads YFSETQ. The CDR3 bases are TGCGCCAGCAGCTCCGGGGTTGGGACAGGGTACACTGAAGCTTTCTTT. This gives the protein CASSSGVGTGYTEAFF.

This chain connects TRBV2 to TRBJ2-1; TRBD1 agrees at 11 bases. Trimming at V came to 3 bases and at J to 8 bases, leaving 9 bases not matched to a gene. Germline V gene lookup returns CDR1 SNHLY and CDR2 FYNNEI. The CDR3 contains 16 residues. For the CDR3, the DNA is TGTGCCAGCAGTGAGACGGGGACAGGGGGAAAAGATGAGCAGTTCTTC. Protein: CASSETGTGGKDEQFF.

The chain is built from TRBV11-1 and TRBJ2-1; 10 bases map to TRBD1. The CDR3 totals 15 residues. J gave up 6 bases and V 4 bases, and 6 bases lay outside the gene matches. CDR1 is SGHAT, CDR2 FQDESV, per germline (reference sequence). CDR3 amino acids: CASSSDRGRGNEQFF. Here the CDR3 DNA reads TGTGCCAGCAGCTCCGACAGGGGGCGAGGCAATGAGCAGTTCTTC.

This chain joins TRBV25-1 and TRBJ1-3; D gene ambiguous. This CDR3 is 14 amino acids long. Trimming took off 8 bases at V and 7 bases at J, with 18 bases between the two ends. In germline, CDR1 is MGHDK, CDR2 SYGVNS. The CDR3 DNA is TGTGCCAGCCGAAGGACTTCAGGACCGAACACCATATATTTT. Its protein product is CASRRTSGPNTIYF.